The sequence of this T cell receptor (beta chain) was determined in a study of siplizumab effects on memory and regulatory T cells. Every sample had some 99,000 of its TCR templates assayed. The protocol was immunoSEQ multiplex PCR, while the TCRdb copy is restricted to in-frame clones and leaves out a portion. The data contain around 87,000 clones, about nine tenths of them singletons. V gave up 4 bases and J gave up 2 bases; unmatched junction bases: 8. Germline CDR1 MNHEY, CDR2 SMNVEV (reference sequence). The CDR3 runs 16 residues. The sequenced sample was CD4+ T cells sorted from blood. The chain has TRBV27 and TRBJ2-3; 8 nucleotides agree with TRBD2. The clonotype was recovered from a human donor in good health. Here the CDR3 reads CASSSFTSGFTDTQYF. The CDR3 DNA sequence: TGTGCCAGCAGTTCGTTTACTAGCGGTTTCACAGATACGCAGTATTTT.